This T cell receptor beta chain appears in the sequencing data of a study of shared clonotypes between healthy human individuals. The overall study: Sampling drew on donors who were a couple of women and a few men aged 18 to 49. Notes on the study in general: Naive subsets usually exceeded memory subsets in estimated richness.

The CDR3 is 13 residues long. Germline V gives CDR1 GTSNPN, CDR2 SVGIG (reference sequence). The V end lost 2 bases, the J end lost 2 bases, and 10 bases lay between the germline ends. About this clone: What it recognizes is unknown.

Clones were read by immunoSEQ multiplex PCR, and TCRdb kept only the in-frame ones, dropping some. The sample records millions of clones, roughly 92% being singletons. V and J are TRBV30 and TRBJ2-7, with a weak D call TRBD1 (5 bases). The specimen was naive CD4+ T cells sorted from blood. Specified subset: CD45RA+ positively selected. The sequence came from a man aged 18 to 30 in good health. The CDR3, as DNA: TGTGCCTGGAGTCCCCCGACAGCCTACGAGCAGTACTTC. Translating it yields CAWSPPTAYEQYF.